Below, one T cell receptor (beta chain) is given with its context. With 0 bases removed from V and 5 bases from J, the gap between germline ends came to 11 bases. This CDR3 has 15 residues. Germline values: CDR1 LNHDA, CDR2 SQIVND (reference sequence). These data are taken from a study of blood T cell repertoires in COVID-19. Per the original data handling: Cell counts per sample came from amplifying reference gene primers. Generated by immunoSEQ multiplex PCR, the TCRdb table keeps only in-frame clones and is missing some. D and trimming were read from the DNA, whereas the V and J calls and clone size are those reported in that table. The sample includes fewer than 150,000 clones, roughly 90% of them seen just once.

This rearrangement joins TRBV19 to TRBJ2-1, with D perhaps matching TRBD1 (5 bases). The specimen was peripheral blood. The clonotype comes from a man between 50 and 59 years old with active or convalescent COVID-19. Here the CDR3 DNA reads TGTGCCAGTAGTATAGATCAGGGATATAACAATGAGCAGTTCTTC. Amino acid sequence: CASSIDQGYNNEQFF. The variable domain in full, completed from reference TRBV19 and TRBJ2-1, reads DGGITQSPKYLFRKEGQNVTLSCEQNLNHDAMYWYRQDPGQGLRLIYYSQIVNDFQKGDIAEGYSVSREKKESFPLTVTSAQKNPTAFYLCASSIDQGYNNEQFFGPGTRLTVL.